This TCR beta chain was observed in a study of blood T cell repertoires in COVID-19. Looking at the study overall: The samples span acute and convalescent COVID-19 from the United States, Italy and Spain.

V dropped 3 bases and J dropped 3; count of bases not matched to a gene: 2. Germline V gives CDR1 GTSNPN, CDR2 SVGIG (reference sequence). CDR3 size: 13 residues. Per the study methods: Quantification of nucleated cells was approximated via reference gene primer amplification. The data were produced by immunoSEQ multiplex PCR, yet TCRdb's version contains in-frame clones alone and is incomplete. D and trimming were read from the DNA, whereas the V and J calls and clone size are those reported in that table. The repertoire holds about 180,000 clones, with about nine tenths as singletons. Sequenced material: peripheral blood. The TCR comes from a man between 65 and 79 years old with active or convalescent COVID-19. The chain recombines TRBV30 with TRBJ2-7, with 10 bases lining up with TRBD2. CDR3 loop: CAWSIAGGYEQYF. CDR3 in DNA: TGTGCCTGGAGCATAGCGGGGGGCTACGAGCAGTACTTC. Combining the CDR3 with reference TRBV30 and TRBJ2-7 gives the whole variable domain SQTIHQWPATLVQPVGSPLSLECTVEGTSNPNLYWYRQAAGRGLQLLFYSVGIGQISSEVPQNLSASRPQDRQFILSSKKLLLSDSGFYLCAWSIAGGYEQYFGPGTRLTVT.